These T cell receptor beta chains were read from a single sample in a study of monozygotic twins with inflammatory bowel disease. TCRdb reanalyzed the 5' RACE reads and collapses them to one entry per CDR3 protein, without DNA. The sample is made up of more than 95,000 distinct CDR3 sequences, and the top ten hold under 2.5% of it. What was sequenced was blood. These receptors all come from a human donor with ulcerative colitis or Crohn's disease, or a healthy co-twin of an affected twin (not recorded which). Each CDR3 is given with its conserved first and last residue.

V gene: TRBV10-3
J gene: TRBJ1-1
CDR3 protein: CAISERTGVNTEAFF

V gene: TRBV20-1
J gene: TRBJ1-5
CDR3 protein: CSALLGQGPQPQHF

V gene: TRBV4-2
J gene: TRBJ2-2
CDR3 protein: CASRGQKGTGELFF

V gene: TRBV20-1
J gene: TRBJ1-1
CDR3 protein: CSASKGAYTEAFF

V gene: TRBV7-2
J gene: TRBJ2-5
CDR3 protein: CASSLSYLAGETQYF

V gene: TRBV12-3/TRBV12-4
J gene: TRBJ1-1
CDR3 protein: CASSPGMNTEAFF

V gene: TRBV24-1
J gene: TRBJ2-1
CDR3 protein: CATSDRFSYNEQFF

V gene: TRBV20-1
J gene: TRBJ1-5
CDR3 protein: CSASPGTGGNQPQHF

V gene: TRBV7-8
J gene: TRBJ2-1
CDR3 protein: CASSLGGTGRSYNEQFF

V gene: TRBV7-9
J gene: TRBJ2-1
CDR3 protein: CASSAWSSWDEQFF

V gene: TRBV5-1
J gene: TRBJ2-5
CDR3 protein: CASSLEGGLAETQYF

V gene: TRBV20-1
J gene: TRBJ2-3
CDR3 protein: CSARDRDRGSDTQYF

V gene: TRBV7-9
J gene: TRBJ2-5
CDR3 protein: CASSPKGSQETQYF

V gene: TRBV30
J gene: TRBJ2-7
CDR3 protein: CAWELTGTSYEQYF

V gene: TRBV7-3
J gene: TRBJ2-2
CDR3 protein: CASSPRHGGVDTGELFF

V gene: TRBV20-1
J gene: TRBJ2-4
CDR3 protein: CSARDRQVKNMQYF

V gene: TRBV6-5
J gene: TRBJ2-7
CDR3 protein: CASSYPGTYEQYF

V gene: TRBV4-3
J gene: TRBJ2-1
CDR3 protein: CASSQGMAALRSYNEQFF

V gene: TRBV20-1
J gene: TRBJ2-1
CDR3 protein: CSARNPGQGVAEQFF

V gene: TRBV30
J gene: TRBJ2-2
CDR3 protein: CAWRPPGTMNTGELFF

V gene: TRBV24-1
J gene: TRBJ2-1
CDR3 protein: CATSDTGTSVDNEQFF

V gene: TRBV20-1
J gene: TRBJ2-7
CDR3 protein: CSAIPGGGNYEQYF

V gene: TRBV5-1
J gene: TRBJ2-1
CDR3 protein: CASSLGSGPYNEQFF

V gene: TRBV12-3/TRBV12-4
J gene: TRBJ2-3
CDR3 protein: CATNGPRTDTQYF

V gene: TRBV6-5
J gene: TRBJ1-2
CDR3 protein: CASSYSHSYYGYTF

V gene: TRBV30
J gene: TRBJ2-1
CDR3 protein: CAWSLRDSGEQFF

V gene: TRBV30
J gene: TRBJ2-3
CDR3 protein: CAWRGGKTSGGLNTQYF

V gene: TRBV10-3
J gene: TRBJ1-2
CDR3 protein: CAIRGTSYGYTF

V gene: TRBV6-1
J gene: TRBJ1-1
CDR3 protein: CASSLQEFYIVTEAFF

V gene: TRBV20-1
J gene: TRBJ1-1
CDR3 protein: CSALPGGFFGMNTEAFF

V gene: TRBV9
J gene: TRBJ2-1
CDR3 protein: CASSVGMSAGAPYNEQFF

V gene: TRBV12-3/TRBV12-4
J gene: TRBJ2-3
CDR3 protein: CASSWAGGTDTQYF

V gene: TRBV5-4
J gene: TRBJ1-1
CDR3 protein: CASGQGGTEAFF

V gene: TRBV7-9
J gene: TRBJ2-1
CDR3 protein: CASSPTSGSQFF